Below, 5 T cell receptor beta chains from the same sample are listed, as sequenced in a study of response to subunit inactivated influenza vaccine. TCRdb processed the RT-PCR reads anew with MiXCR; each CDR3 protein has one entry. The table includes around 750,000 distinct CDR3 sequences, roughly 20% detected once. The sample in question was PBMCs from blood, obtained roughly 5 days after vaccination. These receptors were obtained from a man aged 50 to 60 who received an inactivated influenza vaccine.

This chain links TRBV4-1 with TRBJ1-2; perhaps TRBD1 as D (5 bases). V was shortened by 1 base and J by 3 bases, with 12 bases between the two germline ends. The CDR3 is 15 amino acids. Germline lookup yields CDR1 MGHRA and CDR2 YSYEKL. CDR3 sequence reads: CASSQVGTRDYGYTF. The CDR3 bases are TGCGCCAGCAGCCAAGTAGGGACGAGGGACTATGGCTACACCTTC.

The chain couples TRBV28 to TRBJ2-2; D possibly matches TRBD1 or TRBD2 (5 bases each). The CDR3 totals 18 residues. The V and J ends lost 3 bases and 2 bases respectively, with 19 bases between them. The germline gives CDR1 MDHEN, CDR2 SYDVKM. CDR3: CASSLDPGRTKNTGELFF. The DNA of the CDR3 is TGTGCCAGCAGTTTGGACCCGGGACGGACAAAAAACACCGGGGAGCTGTTTTTT.

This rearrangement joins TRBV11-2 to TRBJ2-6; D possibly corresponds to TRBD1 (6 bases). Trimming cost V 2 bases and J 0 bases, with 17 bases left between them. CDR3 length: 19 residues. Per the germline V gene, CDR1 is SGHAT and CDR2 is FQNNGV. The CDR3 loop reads CASSLRVQGILSGANVLTF. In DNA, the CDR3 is TGTGCCAGCAGCTTAAGGGTGCAGGGGATCCTCTCTGGGGCCAACGTCCTGACTTTC.

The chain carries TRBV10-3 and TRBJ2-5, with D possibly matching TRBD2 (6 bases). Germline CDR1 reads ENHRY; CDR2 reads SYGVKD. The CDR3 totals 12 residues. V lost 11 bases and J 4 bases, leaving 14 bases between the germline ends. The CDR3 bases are TGTGCCTCCTCGGAGGGAGGAGAGACCCAGTACTTC. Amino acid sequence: CASSEGGETQYF.

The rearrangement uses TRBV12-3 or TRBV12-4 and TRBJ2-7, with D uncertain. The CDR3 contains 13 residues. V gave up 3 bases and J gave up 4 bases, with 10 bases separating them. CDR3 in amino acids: CASSLYGEYEQYF. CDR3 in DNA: TGTGCCAGCAGTTTGTATGGAGAGTACGAGCAGTACTTC.